What follows are 32 T cell receptor beta chains derived from one specimen sequenced in a study of radiotherapy plus CTLA-4 blockade in lung cancer. TCRdb's copy holds only in-frame clones and misses some; the assay was immunoSEQ multiplex PCR. Here the sample spans fewer than 65,000 clones, 80% to 90% being singletons. The material sequenced was peripheral blood, taken from a patient treated with radiotherapy plus ipilimumab. These receptors all come from a human donor with non-small cell lung cancer whose response to radiotherapy plus ipilimumab could not be evaluated.

This sequence joins TRBV18 and TRBJ2-7; D may be TRBD1 (5 bases). The CDR3 runs to 14 residues. The germline V gene encodes CDR1 KGHSH and CDR2 LQKENI. Trimming took 5 bases from V and 1 from J, leaving 12 bases between them. The CDR3 spells CASSTTGSSYEQYF. CDR3 coding DNA: TGTGCCAGCTCAACCACAGGCTCGTCCTACGAGCAGTACTTC.

The genes are TRBV7-9 and TRBJ2-1, with 13 bases aligning to TRBD2. The CDR3 is 19 amino acids. The germline CDR1 and CDR2 sequences are SEHNR and FQNEAQ (reference sequence). V lost 7 bases to trimming and J lost 0 bases; unmatched junction nucleotides: 12. The CDR3 DNA reads as TGTGCCAGCACCTACAGACTAGCGGGAGGACCTAGCTCCTACAATGAGCAGTTCTTC. It translates to CASTYRLAGGPSSYNEQFF.

This chain uses TRBV15 with TRBJ2-6, with TRBD2 as a possible D gene (5 bases). The germline gives CDR1 LNHNV, CDR2 YYDKDF (reference sequence). Trimming removed 4 bases at V and 0 bases at J, with 16 bases between. The CDR3 runs 18 residues. The CDR3 region is CATSNRHETSSGANVLTF. The DNA of the CDR3 is TGTGCCACCAGCAACCGCCATGAAACTAGCTCTGGGGCCAACGTCCTGACTTTC.

The J gene is TRBJ1-2, the V gene TRBV14; TRBD1 might be the D (6 bases). This CDR3 is built from 15 residues. Trimming cost V 5 bases and J 8 bases, with 21 bases left between them. The germline V gene encodes CDR1 SGHDN and CDR2 FVKESK. The CDR3 DNA is TGTGCCAGCAGCAGAAACAGGGATAACTTTGGGGGCTACACCTTC. Protein sequence: CASSRNRDNFGGYTF. The variable domain in full, completed from reference TRBV14 and TRBJ1-2, reads EAGVTQFPSHSVIEKGQTVTLRCDPISGHDNLYWYRRVMGKEIKFLLHFVKESKQDESGMPNNRFLAERTGGTYSTLKVQPAELEDSGVYFCASSRNRDNFGGYTFGSGTRLTVV.

The chain combines TRBV14 with TRBJ2-6; D not certain. The CDR3 loop spans 14 amino acids. Between the trimmed V and J ends, which lost 4 bases and 1 base, there was a span of 5 bases. CDR1 SGHDN and CDR2 FVKESK come from the germline V gene. The CDR3 region is CASSRQSGANVLTF. Here the CDR3 DNA reads TGTGCCAGCAGCCGTCAGTCTGGGGCCAACGTCCTGACTTTC.

This clone is a singleton in its sample. This sequence joins TRBV28 and TRBJ1-2; 7 bases map to TRBD1. The trim removed 8 bases at V and 4 bases at J, leaving 4 bases unmatched. This CDR3 comprises 12 residues. The germline gives CDR1 MDHEN, CDR2 SYDVKM. This CDR3 is CASGDSIYGYTF. The DNA for the CDR3 is TGTGCCAGCGGGGACAGCATCTATGGCTACACCTTC.

This clone was recorded only once. The chain recombines TRBV21-1 with TRBJ2-1; the table's TRBD1 call for D was not verified on the DNA. TRBV21-1 is termed a pseudogene. The CDR3 spans 15 residues. The CDR3, as DNA: TGTGCCAGCAGCAATCTGCAGAACAGGTACAATGAGCAGTTCTTC. Its translation is CASSNLQNRYNEQFF.

The rearrangement links TRBV30 to TRBJ1-6; tentative D call: TRBD1 (5 bases). Trimming cost V 0 bases and J 9 bases, with 15 bases left between them. Germline V lookup: CDR1 GTSNPN, CDR2 SVGIG (reference sequence). The length of the CDR3 is 15 residues. CDR3 protein: CAWSVPGTGGSPLHF. The CDR3 DNA reads as TGTGCCTGGAGTGTACCCGGGACCGGGGGTTCACCCCTCCACTTT.

The rearrangement links TRBV7-2 to TRBJ2-3; TRBD2 is a possible D gene (6 bases). V was trimmed by 6 bases and J by 2 bases, leaving 12 bases between them. The germline gives CDR1 SGHTA, CDR2 FQGNSA. The CDR3 length is 14 residues. This CDR3 is CASRWTGDTDTQYF. CDR3 DNA: TGTGCCAGCAGGTGGACGGGAGACACAGATACGCAGTATTTT.

V is TRBV5-1 and J is TRBJ2-3; D is possibly TRBD1 (6 bases). Germline V lookup: CDR1 SGHRS, CDR2 YFSETQ. Trimming pared 3 bases from V and 0 bases from J, leaving 14 bases between. The CDR3 covers 16 residues. The CDR3 region is CASSSDGQSSTDTQYF. The CDR3 DNA follows: TGCGCCAGCAGCTCAGACGGACAGTCGAGCACAGATACGCAGTATTTT. The variable domain in full, with the rest retrieved from reference TRBV5-1 and TRBJ2-3, is KAGVTQTPRYLIKTRGQQVTLSCSPISGHRSVSWYQQTPGQGLQFLFEYFSETQRNKGNFPGRFSGRQFSNSRSEMNVSTLELGDSALYLCASSSDGQSSTDTQYFGPGTRLTVL.

The rearrangement uses TRBV2 and TRBJ2-2; D call uncertain. The CDR3 runs 12 residues. The germline V gene has CDR1 SNHLY and CDR2 FYNNEI. V lost 4 bases and J 8 bases, leaving 8 bases between the germline ends. The CDR3 reads CASSVDVGELFF. CDR3 DNA sequence: TGTGCCAGCAGTGTAGATGTAGGGGAGCTGTTTTTT.

This clone came up a few times. The rearrangement links TRBV6-4 to TRBJ2-1; TRBD2 matches 11 bases. CDR3 length equals 16 residues. Trimming cost V 4 bases and J 6 bases; bases outside gene matches: 8. In germline, CDR1 is MRHNA, CDR2 SNTAGT. Written as DNA, the CDR3 is TGTGCCAGCAGTGCCCAACTAGCGGGAGTACCCAATGAGCAGTTCTTC. It yields the protein CASSAQLAGVPNEQFF.

This clone was counted once. The genes are TRBV11-2 and TRBJ1-3, with a possible D match to TRBD1 (5 bases). Germline V gene sequence: CDR1 SGHAT, CDR2 FQNNGV. V was trimmed by 4 bases and J by 3 bases, leaving 7 bases between them. CDR3 size: 13 residues. CDR3 loop: CASSSGYGNTIYF. In nucleotides, the CDR3 is TGTGCCAGCAGCTCAGGGTATGGAAACACCATATATTTT.

The V gene is TRBV27, the J gene TRBJ1-2, with 9 bases identical to TRBD1. Trimming removed 5 bases from V and 6 bases from J; junction bases left unmatched: 13. The CDR3 consists of 16 residues. From germline, CDR1 is MNHEY and CDR2 SMNVEV (reference sequence). CDR3 residues: CASSLESGTGLDGYTF. The CDR3, as DNA: TGTGCCAGCAGTCTCGAATCCGGGACAGGGTTAGATGGCTACACCTTC.

The chain combines TRBV10-1 with TRBJ2-7, with 9 positions matching TRBD1. Losses at the gene ends were 5 bases for V and 4 bases for J; bases not matched to a gene: 6. Germline CDR1 and CDR2: WNHNN and SYGVQD (reference sequence). This CDR3 has 14 amino acids. CDR3 sequence (DNA): TGCGCCAGCAGTCTCCGGGACAGGGATTACGAGCAGTACTTC. It encodes CASSLRDRDYEQYF.

This clone showed up just once. The rearrangement joins TRBV5-1 to TRBJ2-3, with D tentatively TRBD2 (6 bases). V lost 0 bases and J 3 bases, leaving 17 bases between the germline ends. The germline V gene has CDR1 SGHRS and CDR2 YFSETQ. The CDR3 contains 17 residues. CDR3 DNA: TGCGCCAGCAGCTTGGGGCGGGGCAGCACGTTGACAGATACGCAGTATTTT. This encodes CASSLGRGSTLTDTQYF.

The J gene is TRBJ1-1, the V gene TRBV6-5; 8 bases line up with TRBD1. The V segment lost 4 bases and the J segment 4 bases; nucleotides outside the gene matches: 11. Germline V CDR1 and CDR2: MNHEY, SVGAGI. The CDR3 has 16 residues. The CDR3 DNA reads TGTGCCAGCAGTTCTCTGACGTGGACAGGGAGCACTGAAGCTTTCTTT. This codes for CASSSLTWTGSTEAFF.

The chain uses TRBV5-6 and TRBJ2-4, with TRBD2 matching over 12 bases. CDR3 size: 16 residues. Germline-derived CDR1 and CDR2 are SGHDT and YYEEEE. J was trimmed by 0 bases and V by 4 bases; bases with no gene match: 2. The CDR3 sequence: CASSPGLAGAKNIQYF. CDR3 nucleotides: TGTGCCAGCAGCCCGGGACTAGCGGGAGCCAAAAACATTCAGTACTTC.

This chain uses TRBV28 with TRBJ1-1; 7 bases align to TRBD1. Per germline, CDR1 MDHEN and CDR2 SYDVKM. The CDR3 is 14 amino acids. With V trimmed by 5 bases and J by 5 bases, 8 bases remained unmatched. This CDR3 is CASSKRHRGTEAFF. The CDR3 DNA reads as TGTGCCAGCAGTAAAAGGCACAGGGGAACTGAAGCTTTCTTT. Full variable domain (outside the CDR3, taken from reference TRBV28 and TRBJ1-1): DVKVTQSSRYLVKRTGEKVFLECVQDMDHENMFWYRQDPGLGLRLIYFSYDVKMKEKGDIPEGYSVSREKKERFSLILESASTNQTSMYLCASSKRHRGTEAFFGQGTRLTVV.

The chain uses TRBV30 and TRBJ1-2, with 8 bases lining up with TRBD1. V was pared by 5 bases and J by 0 bases, with 11 bases of the junction left unmatched. The CDR3 length is 16 residues. Germline CDR1 GTSNPN, CDR2 SVGIG (reference sequence). This chain's CDR3 is CAWAPLTGVTNYGYTF. CDR3 in DNA: TGTGCCTGGGCACCTCTGACAGGGGTTACTAACTATGGCTACACCTTC.

This rearrangement joins TRBV14 to TRBJ2-7; 8 positions match TRBD1. This CDR3 region has 17 residues. V shed 1 base and J 7 bases; nucleotides not matched to a gene: 15. Germline CDR1 reads SGHDN; CDR2 reads FVKESK. The CDR3 here is CASSQGGSGQGLWEQYF. As DNA, the CDR3 is TGTGCCAGCAGCCAAGGGGGCTCTGGACAGGGATTATGGGAGCAGTACTTC.

The V gene is TRBV6-1, the J gene TRBJ1-2; 10 nucleotides align to TRBD1. V lost 6 bases and J lost 6; bases outside the gene matches: 4. This CDR3 region has 13 residues. CDR1 is MNHNS, CDR2 SASEGT, per germline. CDR3 region: CASRFDRGHGYTF. The DNA of the CDR3 is TGTGCCAGCAGATTCGACAGGGGGCATGGCTACACCTTC.

This clone has just one count. V and J are TRBV28 and TRBJ2-7, with 8 bases fitting TRBD2. Unmatched junction bases numbered 5, after V lost 7 bases and J lost 3 bases. This CDR3 contains 13 residues. From germline, CDR1 is MDHEN and CDR2 SYDVKM. This chain's CDR3 is CASISGGGYEQYF. For the CDR3, the DNA is TGTGCCAGCATCTCGGGGGGGGGCTACGAGCAGTACTTC. The full variable domain, its missing parts supplied by reference TRBV28 and TRBJ2-7, is DVKVTQSSRYLVKRTGEKVFLECVQDMDHENMFWYRQDPGLGLRLIYFSYDVKMKEKGDIPEGYSVSREKKERFSLILESASTNQTSMYLCASISGGGYEQYFGPGTRLTVT.

This clone was observed once. V gene TRBV28 combines with J gene TRBJ1-2, with 7 bases that match TRBD1. V shed 5 bases, J shed 10 bases, and the junction held 10 bases outside the gene matches. This CDR3 region has 13 residues. Germline V gives CDR1 MDHEN, CDR2 SYDVKM. CDR3 region: CASSTHGQALYTF. The CDR3 coding sequence is TGTGCCAGCAGTACACACGGACAGGCACTCTACACCTTC.

This clone appeared a few times. The V and J genes are TRBV5-4 and TRBJ2-7; 8 nucleotides line up with TRBD1. V lost 3 bases, J lost 2 bases, and 7 bases stayed unmatched. The V gene's germline CDR1 is SGHNT and CDR2 YYREEE (reference sequence). The CDR3 has 15 amino acids. CDR3 DNA: TGTGCCAGCAGCTCCCTCCGGGACAGGACCTACGAGCAGTACTTC. Its translation is CASSSLRDRTYEQYF.

The V call is TRBV5-4, the J call TRBJ1-2; no clear D gene. The CDR3 is 16 residues long. Germline CDR1 is SGHNT and CDR2 is YYREEE (reference sequence). V lost 4 bases and J 3 bases, leaving 19 bases between the germline ends. CDR3 DNA sequence: TGTGCCAGCAGCCCCGCGGGCGGGGAACGCGACTATGGCTACACCTTC. Translation gives CASSPAGGERDYGYTF. The full variable domain, completed using reference TRBV5-4 and TRBJ1-2, is ETGVTQSPTHLIKTRGQQVTLRCSSQSGHNTVSWYQQALGQGPQFIFQYYREEENGRGNFPPRFSGLQFPNYSSELNVNALELDDSALYLCASSPAGGERDYGYTFGSGTRLTVV.

The J gene is TRBJ2-6, the V gene TRBV5-1; TRBD1 might be the D (5 bases). The length of the CDR3 is 19 residues. Germline loops: CDR1 SGHRS, CDR2 YFSETQ. The V and J ends lost 7 bases and 0 bases respectively, with 23 bases between them. Here the CDR3 DNA reads TGCGCCAGCGGCCCCGCGACAGACCAAAATGGCTCTGGGGCCAACGTCCTGACTTTC. Translated: CASGPATDQNGSGANVLTF.

The rearrangement uses TRBV2 and TRBJ1-1; 9 bases map to TRBD1. CDR1 SNHLY and CDR2 FYNNEI come from the germline V gene. V gave up 4 bases and J gave up 6 bases; unmatched junction bases: 9. CDR3 length: 15 amino acids. DNA of the CDR3: TGTGCCAGCAGTGGAACCGGGACAGGGAAATCTGAAGCTTTCTTT. This codes for CASSGTGTGKSEAFF.

The chain joins TRBV9 to TRBJ2-3; TRBD2 matches 8 bases. J lost 5 bases, V lost 3 bases, and 11 bases had no gene match. Germline V gives CDR1 SGDLS, CDR2 YYNGEE. The CDR3 loop spans 16 amino acids. The CDR3 protein is CASSAGLVIFGDTQYF. CDR3 sequence (DNA): TGTGCCAGCAGCGCGGGACTAGTAATTTTTGGAGATACGCAGTATTTT.

The chain couples TRBV28 to TRBJ2-6, with TRBD1 identical over 9 bases. Per germline, CDR1 MDHEN and CDR2 SYDVKM. CDR3 length equals 16 residues. V gave up 7 bases and J gave up 4 bases; unmatched junction bases: 8. The CDR3 bases are TGTGCCAGCATGGGGACAGGGATGGGGGGGGCCAACGTCCTGACTTTC. Its protein product is CASMGTGMGGANVLTF.

The table lists this clone with a few counts. The rearrangement links TRBV6-6 to TRBJ2-7, with 8 bases that match TRBD2. Trimming cost V 4 bases and J 7 bases; bases outside gene matches: 6. CDR3 size: 13 residues. Germline V gene data show CDR1 as MNHNY and CDR2 as SVGAGI (reference sequence). This chain's CDR3 is CASSSGGVEEQYF. For the CDR3, the DNA is TGTGCCAGCAGTTCCGGGGGGGTGGAGGAGCAGTACTTC.

The gene calls are TRBV29-1 and TRBJ1-1; TRBD1 matches at 8 bases. The J segment lost 8 bases and the V segment lost 7 bases, leaving 9 bases of the junction unmatched. Germline V gives CDR1 SQVTM, CDR2 ANQGSEA. The CDR3 runs 12 residues. This chain's CDR3 is CSALNHRGEAFF. CDR3 coding DNA: TGCAGCGCCCTCAACCACAGGGGGGAAGCTTTCTTT.